Following are 32 T cell receptor beta chains from one sample sequenced in a study of cytomegalovirus exposure and HLA in healthy donors. PCR primers comprised 60 Vbeta and 13 Jbeta primers. Only in-frame clones appear in the TCRdb table, and some are missing; sequencing was by immunoSEQ multiplex PCR. The sample yields around 160,000 clones, 70% to 90% seen once. Sequences were obtained from PBMCs. The receptors shown here come from a man aged 18 to 35 in good health and CMV-seropositive.

The CDR3 sequence: CASSSTSGGPRETQYF. For the CDR3, the DNA is TGTGCCAGCAGCTCGACTAGCGGGGGCCCAAGGGAGACCCAGTACTTC. This sequence joins TRBV13 and TRBJ2-5, with 12 positions matching TRBD2. The CDR3 contains 16 residues. Germline assignment: CDR1 PRHDT and CDR2 FYEKMQ (reference sequence). Germline trimming cut 4 bases from V and 5 bases from J; bases unmatched to any gene: 8.

V usage is TRBV4-1 and J usage is TRBJ1-5; 7 positions match TRBD1. The germline V gene has CDR1 MGHRA and CDR2 YSYEKL. V was pared by 3 bases and J by 6 bases, with 5 bases of the junction left unmatched. This CDR3 contains 14 residues. CDR3 in DNA: TGCGCCAGCAGCCACAGGGGGGAAAGTCAGCCCCAGCATTTT. Amino acid sequence: CASSHRGESQPQHF.

The sample holds one count of this clone. The rearrangement joins TRBV30 to TRBJ2-5; TRBD2 might be the D (7 bases). Germline values: CDR1 GTSNPN, CDR2 SVGIG (reference sequence). V lost 2 bases and J 2 bases, leaving 15 bases between the germline ends. CDR3 length: 15 residues. The CDR3 DNA follows: TGTGCCTGGAGTCCCACGGGGGGCACGCAAGAGACCCAGTACTTC. Its protein is CAWSPTGGTQETQYF.

This clone was recorded once. The J gene is TRBJ2-1, the V gene TRBV6-1; perhaps TRBD1 as D (5 bases). Trimming took off 5 bases at V and 6 bases at J, with 17 bases between the two ends. This CDR3 is built from 15 residues. Germline V gene sequence: CDR1 MNHNS, CDR2 SASEGT. CDR3 amino acids: CASSTRVVRGNEQFF. CDR3 DNA: TGTGCCAGCAGTACCCGCGTGGTTAGGGGCAATGAGCAGTTCTTC.

The chain recombines TRBV6-6 with TRBJ1-1; tentatively, D is TRBD1 (5 bases). The ends were cut back, 3 bases at V and 1 base at J, with 12 bases in the middle. The germline gives CDR1 MNHNY, CDR2 SVGAGI (reference sequence). The CDR3 is 15 amino acids. CDR3 sequence: CASSYREDKNTEAFF. For the CDR3, the DNA is TGTGCCAGCAGTTATAGAGAGGACAAGAACACTGAAGCTTTCTTT.

The V call is TRBV21-1, the J call TRBJ1-5; TRBD1, the table's D call, lacks a check against the DNA. TRBV21-1 is tagged as a pseudogene. The CDR3 sequence is 18 residues long. In DNA, the CDR3 is TGTGCCAGCAGCAAAGCGGATATTGGGACAGGGGTTGATCAGCCCCAGCATTTT. Amino acid sequence: CASSKADIGTGVDQPQHF.

This clone showed up just a few times. The V and J genes are TRBV6-1 and TRBJ1-5; D is unclear. This CDR3 spans 15 amino acids. Germline CDR1 and CDR2: MNHNS and SASEGT. V was shortened by 0 bases and J by 0 bases, with 6 bases between the two germline ends. In DNA form, the CDR3 reads TGTGCCAGCAGTGAAGCCCGCGGTAGCAATCAGCCCCAGCATTTT. Encoded protein: CASSEARGSNQPQHF.

The chain joins TRBV25-1 to TRBJ1-2; D unclear. The CDR3 length is 13 residues. V shed 1 base and J shed 8 bases, with 11 bases lying between them. The germline V gene has CDR1 MGHDK and CDR2 SYGVNS. In DNA form, the CDR3 reads TGTGCCAGCAGTGAATGGAGCAATTTGGGCTACACCTTC. Encoded protein: CASSEWSNLGYTF.

This chain joins TRBV5-1 and TRBJ2-1; TRBD2 matches 16 bases. CDR3 length: 17 residues. Germline V gene data show CDR1 as SGHRS and CDR2 as YFSETQ. V shed 4 bases and J 2 bases; nucleotides not matched to a gene: 3. The CDR3 loop is CASSAGTSGGAYNEQFF. Written as DNA, the CDR3 is TGCGCCAGCAGCGCGGGGACTAGCGGGGGGGCCTACAATGAGCAGTTCTTC. The full variable domain, with the rest looked up from reference TRBV5-1 and TRBJ2-1, is KAGVTQTPRYLIKTRGQQVTLSCSPISGHRSVSWYQQTPGQGLQFLFEYFSETQRNKGNFPGRFSGRQFSNSRSEMNVSTLELGDSALYLCASSAGTSGGAYNEQFFGPGTRLTVL.

There are a few counts of this clone. This chain links TRBV5-6 with TRBJ1-2; D might be TRBD1 (6 bases). CDR1 and CDR2 from the germline V gene are SGHDT and YYEEEE. The V and J ends lost 6 bases and 0 bases respectively, with 15 bases between them. The CDR3 spans 15 residues. CDR3: CASNPTGVTNYGYTF. CDR3 in DNA: TGTGCCAGCAACCCGACAGGAGTCACTAACTATGGCTACACCTTC.

The J gene is TRBJ2-2, the V gene TRBV7-8, with D unresolved. CDR3 size: 15 residues. V gave up 5 bases and J gave up 3 bases, with 13 bases separating them. Germline CDR1 SGHVS, CDR2 FQNEAQ. CDR3 region: CASSSRRSDTGELFF. In nucleotides, the CDR3 is TGTGCCAGCAGCAGCCGCCGGTCCGACACCGGGGAGCTGTTTTTT. Full variable domain (rest looked up from reference TRBV7-8 and TRBJ2-2): GAGVSQSPRYKVAKRGQDVALRCDPISGHVSLFWYQQALGQGPEFLTYFQNEAQLDKSGLPSDRFFAERPEGSVSTLKIQRTQQEDSAVYLCASSSRRSDTGELFFGEGSRLTVL.

The rearrangement joins TRBV5-1 to TRBJ2-7; 14 nucleotides line up with TRBD2. V lost 0 bases and J lost 1; bases outside the gene matches: 3. This CDR3 contains 17 residues. CDR1 and CDR2 from the germline V gene are SGHRS and YFSETQ. CDR3 amino acids: CASSLETSGGASYEQYF. Written as DNA, the CDR3 is TGCGCCAGCAGCTTGGAGACTAGCGGGGGGGCTTCCTACGAGCAGTACTTC. Full variable domain (outside the CDR3, taken from reference TRBV5-1 and TRBJ2-7): KAGVTQTPRYLIKTRGQQVTLSCSPISGHRSVSWYQQTPGQGLQFLFEYFSETQRNKGNFPGRFSGRQFSNSRSEMNVSTLELGDSALYLCASSLETSGGASYEQYFGPGTRLTVT.

The V call is TRBV20-1, the J call TRBJ2-5, with D unresolved. This CDR3 contains 11 residues. Germline values: CDR1 DFQATT, CDR2 SNEGSKA (reference sequence). V was pared by 6 bases and J by 8 bases, with 13 bases between. The CDR3 spells CSALVRGTQYF. CDR3 DNA sequence: TGCAGTGCCCTCGTCCGAGGAACCCAGTACTTC.

The chain recombines TRBV21-1 with TRBJ2-7; the DNA was not compared with TRBD1, the D call given in the table. TRBV21-1 is an annotated pseudogene. The CDR3 totals 13 residues. CDR3 residues: CASSTSYSYEQYF. The CDR3 nucleotides read TGTGCCAGCAGCACAAGCTACAGCTACGAGCAGTACTTC.

The genes are TRBV7-2 and TRBJ2-5, with 7 nucleotides matching TRBD1. This CDR3 is 15 amino acids long. With 1 base clipped from V and 5 bases from J, the junction kept 7 bases outside the gene matches. Germline V gene data show CDR1 as SGHTA and CDR2 as FQGNSA. The chain's CDR3 is CASSLVKGAGETQYF. The CDR3, as DNA: TGTGCCAGCAGCTTAGTTAAGGGGGCAGGGGAGACCCAGTACTTC. Full variable domain (rest looked up from reference TRBV7-2 and TRBJ2-5): GAGVSQSPSNKVTEKGKDVELRCDPISGHTALYWYRQSLGQGLEFLIYFQGNSAPDKSGLPSDRFSAERTGGSVSTLTIQRTQQEDSAVYLCASSLVKGAGETQYFGPGTRLLVL.

This chain joins TRBV9 and TRBJ1-6, with 7 positions matching TRBD1. Germline V CDR1 and CDR2: SGDLS, YYNGEE. The CDR3 runs 14 residues. J gave up 11 bases and V 1 base, and 6 bases lay outside the gene matches. This CDR3 reads CASSVSGQDTPLHF. CDR3 nucleotide sequence: TGTGCCAGCAGCGTATCCGGACAGGATACACCCCTCCACTTT.

The rearrangement uses TRBV4-1 and TRBJ1-1; D gene ambiguous. The CDR3 consists of 14 residues. CDR1 is MGHRA and CDR2 is YSYEKL in the germline V gene. Trimming took 3 bases from V and 1 from J, leaving 9 bases between them. CDR3 amino acids: CASSHAAGNTEAFF. In nucleotides, the CDR3 is TGCGCCAGCAGCCATGCAGCGGGGAACACTGAAGCTTTCTTT.

The rearrangement uses TRBV30 and TRBJ1-4, with TRBD1 matching 7 bases. CDR3 length: 14 residues. With V trimmed by 3 bases and J by 2 bases, 3 bases remained unmatched. Germline V gene lookup returns CDR1 GTSNPN and CDR2 SVGIG (reference sequence). The CDR3 bases are TGTGCCTGGAGCACGGACAGGACTAATGAAAAACTGTTTTTT. Residues: CAWSTDRTNEKLFF.

The chain carries TRBV19 and TRBJ1-1; the match to TRBD1 covers 9 bases. Germline-derived CDR1 and CDR2 are LNHDA and SQIVND (reference sequence). After removal of 1 base from V and 7 bases from J, the junction contained 4 bases not matched to a gene. The CDR3 is made up of 14 amino acids. As DNA, the CDR3 is TGTGCCAGTAGTATAGGAGCGGGACAGGGTGAAGCTTTCTTT. Translated: CASSIGAGQGEAFF.

This clone was counted a single time. The chain joins TRBV10-3 to TRBJ2-2; TRBD1 aligns across 7 bases. The CDR3 loop spans 14 amino acids. Looked up from germline, CDR1 is ENHRY and CDR2 is SYGVKD. V lost 7 bases and J lost 0; bases outside the gene matches: 2. The CDR3 DNA follows: TGTGCCATCACCAGGGGGACGAACACCGGGGAGCTGTTTTTT. Protein product: CAITRGTNTGELFF.

This chain links TRBV7-9 with TRBJ2-7, with a possible D match to TRBD1 (6 bases). V was pared by 2 bases and J by 4 bases, with 18 bases between. The CDR3 has 16 amino acids. The germline V gene encodes CDR1 SEHNR and CDR2 FQNEAQ (reference sequence). The CDR3 reads CASSLSLNDRSYEQYF. Here the CDR3 DNA reads TGTGCCAGCAGCTTATCTCTAAACGACAGGTCGTACGAGCAGTACTTC.

As DNA, the CDR3 is TGCGCCAGCAGCCAAGATCGCGGCGGGGGGGCTTACAATGAGCAGTTCTTC. Residues: CASSQDRGGGAYNEQFF. The chain has TRBV4-3 and TRBJ2-1; the match to TRBD2 covers 9 bases. The CDR3 is 17 amino acids. After removal of 0 bases from V and 4 bases from J, the junction contained 7 bases not matched to a gene. Germline V gene data show CDR1 as LGHNA and CDR2 as YSLEER.

The rearrangement joins TRBV18 to TRBJ2-3; TRBD2 matches at 9 bases. Unmatched junction bases numbered 4, after V lost 0 bases and J lost 15 bases. The V gene's germline CDR1 is KGHSH and CDR2 LQKENI. CDR3 length: 12 amino acids. The CDR3 sequence: CASSPPGLALYF. The DNA for the CDR3 is TGTGCCAGCTCACCACCGGGACTAGCCCTATATTTT.

This chain uses TRBV5-1 with TRBJ2-7; TRBD1 aligns across 7 bases. From germline, CDR1 is SGHRS and CDR2 YFSETQ. V was clipped by 5 bases and J by 6 bases; unmatched bases: 8. There are 13 residues in the CDR3. The CDR3 DNA sequence: TGCGCCAGCAGTTTTGACAGGGCCCGCGAGCAGTACTTC. Translation: CASSFDRAREQYF. Variable domain in full (rest from reference TRBV5-1 and TRBJ2-7): KAGVTQTPRYLIKTRGQQVTLSCSPISGHRSVSWYQQTPGQGLQFLFEYFSETQRNKGNFPGRFSGRQFSNSRSEMNVSTLELGDSALYLCASSFDRAREQYFGPGTRLTVT.

This chain joins TRBV2 and TRBJ2-2, with 13 positions matching TRBD2. There are 15 residues in the CDR3. V shed 10 bases and J 6 bases; nucleotides not matched to a gene: 8. CDR1 SNHLY and CDR2 FYNNEI come from the germline V gene. The CDR3 DNA is TGTGCCACTTTACTAGCGGGGGGGCGCTCCGGGGAGCTGTTTTTT. It yields the protein CATLLAGGRSGELFF.

The chain links TRBV15 to TRBJ1-5; a weak D match, TRBD1 (6 bases). CDR1 and CDR2 (germline): LNHNV, YYDKDF (reference sequence). V lost 3 bases, J lost 6 bases, and 15 bases lay in between. This CDR3 is 15 amino acids long. The CDR3 region is CATSRATGLFQPQHF. CDR3 coding DNA: TGTGCCACCAGCAGGGCTACAGGGTTATTTCAGCCCCAGCATTTT.

This chain joins TRBV13 and TRBJ2-7; D is perhaps TRBD2 (5 bases). V dropped 0 bases and J dropped 3 bases, with 9 bases sitting between them. The CDR3 is 14 residues long. Germline V lookup: CDR1 PRHDT, CDR2 FYEKMQ (reference sequence). CDR3 region: CASSLGGGLYEQYF. In DNA form, the CDR3 reads TGTGCCAGCAGCTTAGGGGGCGGGCTCTACGAGCAGTACTTC.

V gene TRBV7-2 combines with J gene TRBJ2-1; TRBD2 matches 7 bases. The J segment lost 9 bases and the V segment lost 2 bases, leaving 13 bases of the junction unmatched. The germline gives CDR1 SGHTA, CDR2 FQGNSA. CDR3 length: 16 residues. CDR3 nucleotides: TGTGCCAGCAGCTTAATCCATTGGCGGGGGACCAGTGAGCAGTTCTTC. Translating it yields CASSLIHWRGTSEQFF.

The chain links TRBV30 to TRBJ1-6, with D perhaps matching TRBD1 (5 bases). This CDR3 has 15 amino acids. The germline V gene encodes CDR1 GTSNPN and CDR2 SVGIG (reference sequence). Trimming took 4 bases from V and 4 from J, leaving 14 bases between them. The CDR3 sequence is CAWTAAGNYNSPLHF. The CDR3 DNA reads as TGTGCCTGGACTGCAGCAGGGAATTATAATTCACCCCTCCACTTT.

The genes are TRBV7-2 and TRBJ1-2; 9 bases agree with TRBD1. This CDR3 has 14 amino acids. The ends lost 5 bases at V and 7 bases at J; junction bases unmatched: 8. Germline V gives CDR1 SGHTA, CDR2 FQGNSA. CDR3 in amino acids: CASSPTGGAGGYTF. CDR3 DNA: TGTGCCAGCAGCCCGACAGGGGGGGCGGGTGGCTACACCTTC.

The gene calls are TRBV6-1 and TRBJ1-2, with D unclear. The CDR3 consists of 14 residues. Germline V gives CDR1 MNHNS, CDR2 SASEGT. Trimming took 3 bases from V and 2 from J, leaving 10 bases between them. The CDR3 here is CASSDTAHNYGYTF. In DNA, the CDR3 is TGTGCCAGCAGTGACACAGCTCACAACTATGGCTACACCTTC.

The chain links TRBV19 to TRBJ2-6; D possibly corresponds to TRBD1 (5 bases). CDR3 size: 17 residues. Trimming left V 3 bases short and J 0 bases short, with 12 bases between. CDR1 and CDR2 (germline): LNHDA, SQIVND (reference sequence). CDR3 sequence (DNA): TGTGCCAGTAGTATCCTGGGGCAGAGCTCTGGGGCCAACGTCCTGACTTTC. Translating gives CASSILGQSSGANVLTF.